This T cell receptor beta chain was sequenced during a study of cytomegalovirus exposure and HLA in healthy donors. The CDR3 runs 14 residues. The germline CDR1 and CDR2 sequences are LNHDA and SQIVND (reference sequence). The V end lost 9 bases, the J end lost 2 bases, and 11 bases lay between the germline ends. The PCR used 60 Vbeta and 13 Jbeta primers. Assay used: immunoSEQ multiplex PCR; TCRdb lists only in-frame clones, some missing. The sample contains about 160,000 clones, around nine tenths of which appear only once. This TCR derives from a woman in her twenties or thirties in good health and CMV-seronegative. The sequenced material came from PBMCs. The chain links TRBV19 to TRBJ2-6; D is possibly TRBD1 (6 bases). DNA of the CDR3: TGTGCCAGAAACAACAGGGCTGGGGCCAACGTCCTGACTTTC. Translated: CARNNRAGANVLTF.